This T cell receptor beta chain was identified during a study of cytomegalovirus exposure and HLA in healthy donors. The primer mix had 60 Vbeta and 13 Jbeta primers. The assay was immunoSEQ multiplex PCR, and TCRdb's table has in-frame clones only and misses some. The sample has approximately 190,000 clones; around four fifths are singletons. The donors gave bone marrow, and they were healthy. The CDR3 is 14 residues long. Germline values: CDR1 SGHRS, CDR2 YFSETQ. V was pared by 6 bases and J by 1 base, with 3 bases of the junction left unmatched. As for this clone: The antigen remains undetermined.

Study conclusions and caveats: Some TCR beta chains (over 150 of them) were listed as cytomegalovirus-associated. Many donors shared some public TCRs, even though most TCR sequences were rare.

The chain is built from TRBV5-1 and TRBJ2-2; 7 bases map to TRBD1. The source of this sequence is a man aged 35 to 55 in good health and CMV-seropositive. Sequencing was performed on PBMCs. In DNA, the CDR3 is TGCGCCAGCAAGACAGGGAGGAACACCGGGGAGCTGTTTTTT. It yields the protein CASKTGRNTGELFF.